These 16 T cell receptor beta chains were sequenced from one sample in a study of cytomegalovirus exposure and HLA in healthy donors. PCR involved 60 Vbeta and 13 Jbeta primers. Data came from immunoSEQ multiplex PCR; TCRdb stores just in-frame clones and leaves some out. The repertoire includes more than 140,000 clones, over 75% of them detected once, and 5.5% to 6% sits in the top ten. The sequenced material came from PBMCs. The source of these receptors is a man aged 25-40 years in good health and CMV-seropositive.

The rearrangement joins TRBV15 to TRBJ2-3; D is possibly TRBD1 (5 bases). The CDR3 sequence is 15 residues long. The germline V gene has CDR1 LNHNV and CDR2 YYDKDF (reference sequence). The V end lost 1 base, the J end lost 2 bases, and 10 bases lay between the germline ends. The CDR3 spells CATSRGDRHTDTQYF. The CDR3, as DNA: TGTGCCACCAGCAGAGGCGACAGACACACAGATACGCAGTATTTT.

V usage is TRBV15 and J usage is TRBJ2-2; D not resolved. CDR1 is LNHNV and CDR2 is YYDKDF in the germline V gene (reference sequence). Trimming stripped 4 bases from V and 2 bases from J, with 8 bases between. The CDR3 is made up of 14 amino acids. CDR3 nucleotides: TGTGCCACCAGCACAGGTGTCAACACCGGGGAGCTGTTTTTT. Its translation: CATSTGVNTGELFF. The whole variable domain, filled in from reference TRBV15 and TRBJ2-2, reads DAMVIQNPRYQVTQFGKPVTLSCSQTLNHNVMYWYQQKSSQAPKLLFHYYDKDFNNEADTPDNFQSRRPNTSFCFLDIRSPGLGDTAMYLCATSTGVNTGELFFGEGSRLTVL.

V usage is TRBV7-2 and J usage is TRBJ2-3; 8 positions match TRBD2. The germline gives CDR1 SGHTA, CDR2 FQGNSA. CDR3 length: 15 amino acids. V trimming: 2 bases; J trimming: 1 base; junction bases outside the gene matches: 2. In nucleotides, the CDR3 is TGTGCCAGCAGCTTATTGCGGGGGGGCACAGATACGCAGTATTTT. Translation gives CASSLLRGGTDTQYF.

CDR3 in amino acids: CASTRQGTLGVAPQHF. In DNA, the CDR3 is TGTGCCAGCACCCGGCAGGGAACATTAGGGGTTGCGCCCCAGCATTTT. The gene calls are TRBV28 and TRBJ1-5; tentatively, D is TRBD1 (5 bases). Per the germline V gene, CDR1 is MDHEN and CDR2 is SYDVKM. Trimming left V 7 bases short and J 9 bases short, with 25 bases between. This CDR3 region has 16 residues.

The chain uses TRBV5-1 and TRBJ1-2; D is undetermined. Germline CDR1 reads SGHRS; CDR2 reads YFSETQ. The V gene lost 0 bases and the J gene lost 3 bases, with 9 bases spanning the gap. This CDR3 spans 14 amino acids. The CDR3 loop is CASSLGAPDYGYTF. Written as DNA, the CDR3 is TGCGCCAGCAGCTTGGGGGCGCCGGACTATGGCTACACCTTC.

The chain joins TRBV28 to TRBJ1-2, with D possibly matching TRBD1 (6 bases). CDR3 size: 13 residues. Trimming pared 10 bases from V and 4 bases from J, leaving 16 bases between. Germline V lookup: CDR1 MDHEN, CDR2 SYDVKM. The CDR3 region has the DNA TGTGCCACCTTTCACAGGGAGGGCTATGGCTACACCTTC. It is translated as CATFHREGYGYTF.

This clone has only one observation. The chain uses TRBV27 and TRBJ2-7, with 9 positions matching TRBD1. The V segment lost 5 bases and the J segment 3 bases; nucleotides outside the gene matches: 5. The germline V gene has CDR1 MNHEY and CDR2 SMNVEV (reference sequence). This CDR3 has 14 residues. The CDR3 loop reads CASSPGQGIYEQYF. The CDR3 bases are TGTGCCAGCAGTCCAGGACAGGGGATCTACGAGCAGTACTTC.

The chain uses TRBV19 and TRBJ2-2; TRBD1 might be the D (6 bases). CDR3 length: 14 amino acids. Trimming stripped 4 bases from V and 8 bases from J, with 14 bases between. CDR1 is LNHDA, CDR2 SQIVND, per germline (reference sequence). CDR3 sequence reads: CASSRDMGEGELFF. The CDR3 DNA is TGTGCCAGTAGTAGGGACATGGGGGAAGGGGAGCTGTTTTTT.

This clone has only one observation. J is TRBJ1-6 and V is TRBV7-9; TRBD1 matches 7 bases. Germline CDR1 SEHNR, CDR2 FQNEAQ (reference sequence). The CDR3 extends over 14 amino acids. V shed 5 bases and J 13 bases; nucleotides not matched to a gene: 11. CDR3 region: CASSPTGVKLPLHF. Written as DNA, the CDR3 is TGTGCCAGCAGCCCAACAGGGGTCAAGTTGCCCCTCCACTTT.

This clone was detected only once. J is TRBJ1-1 and V is TRBV18; D is undetermined. The CDR3 is 11 amino acids. Trimming removed 3 bases at V and 8 bases at J, with 7 bases between. Looked up from germline, CDR1 is KGHSH and CDR2 is LQKENI. CDR3 sequence (DNA): TGTGCCAGCTCACCCCCTCTAGAAGCTTTCTTT. This codes for CASSPPLEAFF.

V and J are TRBV29-1 and TRBJ2-5; D is ambiguous. The DNA end favors TRBJ2-7, so the J call may be wrong. Germline loops: CDR1 SQVTM, CDR2 ANQGSEA. This CDR3 has 11 residues. CDR3 nucleotides: TGCAGCGTTGAAGAACGCAACGAGCAGTACTTC. Amino acids: CSVEERNEQYF.

The chain links TRBV7-2 to TRBJ1-1; D is unresolved. V lost 5 bases and J lost 0, with 10 bases in between. The CDR3 has 14 residues. CDR1 and CDR2 (germline): SGHTA, FQGNSA. DNA of the CDR3: TGTGCCAGCAGCCCCCAACAGTTGAACACTGAAGCTTTCTTT. Translating gives CASSPQQLNTEAFF. Drawing the rest from reference TRBV7-2 and TRBJ1-1, the complete variable domain is GAGVSQSPSNKVTEKGKDVELRCDPISGHTALYWYRQSLGQGLEFLIYFQGNSAPDKSGLPSDRFSAERTGGSVSTLTIQRTQQEDSAVYLCASSPQQLNTEAFFGQGTRLTVV.

This sequence joins TRBV30 and TRBJ1-5, with TRBD1 as a possible D gene (5 bases). Trimming took 1 base from V and 4 from J, leaving 17 bases between them. Germline lookup yields CDR1 GTSNPN and CDR2 SVGIG (reference sequence). There are 16 residues in the CDR3. The CDR3 sequence: CAWSEGRAGGNQPQHF. DNA of the CDR3: TGTGCCTGGAGTGAGGGCAGGGCGGGGGGGAATCAGCCCCAGCATTTT. Using reference TRBV30 and TRBJ1-5 for the parts outside the CDR3, the full variable domain is SQTIHQWPATLVQPVGSPLSLECTVEGTSNPNLYWYRQAAGRGLQLLFYSVGIGQISSEVPQNLSASRPQDRQFILSSKKLLLSDSGFYLCAWSEGRAGGNQPQHFGDGTRLSIL.

This clone was counted a single time. CDR3 nucleotides: TGTGCCAGCAGCTTAAACAGGCTCAATTCACCCCTCCACTTT. Its translation: CASSLNRLNSPLHF. The rearrangement links TRBV5-4 to TRBJ1-6; perhaps TRBD1 as D (5 bases). Between the trimmed V and J ends, which lost 2 bases and 7 bases, there was a span of 10 bases. The CDR3 runs 14 residues. Germline CDR1 SGHNT, CDR2 YYREEE (reference sequence).

This chain connects TRBV27 to TRBJ1-1; D is undetermined. The CDR3 spans 14 residues. Germline CDR1 and CDR2: MNHEY and SMNVEV (reference sequence). The germline V and J ends were trimmed by 4 bases and 4 bases, with 13 bases remaining between them. The CDR3 DNA is TGTGCCAGCAGTTCCGGCGCAGGAAGCACTGAAGCTTTCTTT. Protein product: CASSSGAGSTEAFF.

The chain couples TRBV18 to TRBJ1-6, with TRBD1 identical over 9 bases. Germline CDR1 is KGHSH and CDR2 is LQKENI. The CDR3 is 14 residues long. V lost 7 bases to trimming and J lost 6 bases; unmatched junction nucleotides: 4. CDR3 coding DNA: TGTGCCAGCTACGCGGGACAGGGTAATTCACCCCTCCACTTT. It specifies CASYAGQGNSPLHF.